The rows below give T cell receptor beta chains drawn from one sample of a study of fetal regulatory T cell absence and autoimmunity. TCRdb keeps only in-frame clones here, not all; method: immunoSEQ multiplex PCR. The table shows about 95,000 clones, with 72% occurring only once. The specimen was pancreas tissue. These receptors all come from a male donor with IPEX syndrome. Each CDR3 is given without its conserved first and last residue. The order of the fields is V gene, CDR3 protein.

TRBV10-2	ASRDSTDTQY
TRBV21-1	ASSKNIRPDTQY
TRBV9	ASSASPGLSDEQY
TRBV19	ASSIKYGYLNTEAF
TRBV7-9	ASSPGGYEQY
TRBV5-4	ASSLTSGSRTDTQY
TRBV5-1	ASSSMDGGWRGYT
TRBV7-6	ASSSRDDGYEQY
TRBV18	ASSPPVADLSYEQY
TRBV6-5	ASLDGNYGYT
TRBV5-4	ASSLSGRFMNTEAF
TRBV28	ASSEIQVSGNTIY
TRBV6-1	ASHNYYNEQF
TRBV7-8	ASSPGPGLLSHEQY
TRBV6-4	ASSGLRRTSGGRSSYEQY
TRBV19	ASSEYNTEAF
TRBV10-3	AIAGTGESYEQY
TRBV29-1	SVERGGAYNEQF
TRBV5-1	ASKIHRAAADTQY
TRBV2	ASCPDTGWYTEAF
TRBV4-1	ASSQGYAVRGTYNSPLH
TRBV19	ASTHRDRGVHSNQPQH
TRBV6-1	ASREWGNTEAF
TRBV19	ASSTDRVGTDTQY
TRBV2	ATGTGGARGKAF
TRBV6-4	ASGAGVADTQY
TRBV27	ASSFSLAPGYEQY
TRBV9	ASSQSKGTQY
TRBV13	ASSQKTREASGGNEQF
TRBV9	ASSVGLAGLKQF
TRBV11-2	ASSLGGGLSYEQY
TRBV15	ATSRESFPWDSTNQPQH
TRBV4-1	ASSQDSDTQY
TRBV7-2	ASSLVGQLNTEAF
TRBV5-1	ASSSGQGYWKGTQY
TRBV11-2	ASSLVASGIGTGELF
TRBV11-2	ASRSVYNEQF
TRBV29-1	SGGVGYEQY
TRBV7-2	ASSSSSYEQY
TRBV4-3	ASSQFAPPSGAGYEQY
TRBV19	ASSIGGYEQY
TRBV4-1	ASSQGQGRTGELF
TRBV5-6	ASSFSAVSYEQY
TRBV5-1	ASSLVGLGANVLT
TRBV11-2	ASSFSGTSAEQY
TRBV5-5	ASSLSAGELF
TRBV11-2	ASSLLRDSYEQY
TRBV10-3	AASARDHNPNTQY
TRBV7-8	ASSYDRQGGNQPQH
TRBV5-8	ASSLRGYGYT
TRBV5-1	ASSLFRQGAGYT